What follows are 3 T cell receptor beta chains derived from one specimen sequenced in a study of shared clonotypes between healthy human individuals. TCRdb's table, derived via immunoSEQ multiplex PCR, lists solely in-frame clones and lacks some. The data hold about 2.1 million clones, with over 85% observed a single time. It was CD45RO-negative cells, positively selected for CCR7, that made up naive CD8 cells, with terminally differentiated effector memory CD45RA+ cells excluded. Sequencing input: naive CD8+ T cells from PBMCs. The source is a man aged 18 to 35 in good health. Some clones in this sample may be carry-over from other donors' samples.

The chain combines TRBV5-6 with TRBJ2-1; 13 bases are shared with TRBD2. From germline, CDR1 is SGHDT and CDR2 YYEEEE. There are 15 residues in the CDR3. Losses at the gene ends were 2 bases for V and 9 bases for J; bases not matched to a gene: 5. As DNA, the CDR3 is TGTGCCAGCAGCTTAGGACTAGCGGGAGTCTTTGAGCAGTTCTTC. Encoded protein: CASSLGLAGVFEQFF.

The chain recombines TRBV27 with TRBJ1-1; 7 bases line up with TRBD1. This CDR3 spans 15 amino acids. With 6 bases clipped from V and 4 bases from J, the junction kept 11 bases outside the gene matches. The germline V gene encodes CDR1 MNHEY and CDR2 SMNVEV (reference sequence). In DNA, the CDR3 is TGTGCCAGCAGGCCTTCCCGGCAGGGGGGCACTGAAGCTTTCTTT. Translation: CASRPSRQGGTEAFF.

Note on this clone: This same CDR3 is encoded by further DNA sequences in the sample. The gene calls are TRBV27 and TRBJ1-1, with a possible D match to TRBD1 (5 bases). CDR1 and CDR2 from the germline V gene are MNHEY and SMNVEV (reference sequence). This CDR3 spans 14 amino acids. V gave up 5 bases and J gave up 1 base, with 11 bases separating them. The CDR3 DNA reads as TGTGCCAGCAGTCCACGTGGGGGGAACACTGAAGCTTTCTTT. It encodes CASSPRGGNTEAFF.